The 12 T cell receptor beta chains in this list originate from one sample, sequenced in a study of shared T cell receptors in the human thymus. This table comes from immunoSEQ multiplex PCR, and its TCRdb copy is limited to in-frame clones, with some not included. The data show some 720,000 clones, over 75% seen once. The data also belong to a second study, concerning human thymus T cells.

Material: thymocytes. Receptor source: a boy younger than two with a congenital heart defect.

V gene TRBV14 combines with J gene TRBJ2-3, with 10 bases aligning to TRBD2. Losses at the gene ends were 2 bases for V and 4 bases for J; bases not matched to a gene: 18. The CDR3 spans 20 residues. In germline, CDR1 is SGHDN, CDR2 FVKESK. This chain's CDR3 is CASSQIPRPSGRAAADTQYF. In nucleotides, the CDR3 is TGTGCCAGCAGCCAAATTCCCCGTCCCAGCGGGAGGGCCGCCGCAGATACGCAGTATTTT.

The rearrangement links TRBV2 to TRBJ1-2; 7 bases line up with TRBD1. V gave up 4 bases and J gave up 6 bases; unmatched junction bases: 2. This CDR3 is built from 12 residues. Germline CDR1 and CDR2: SNHLY and FYNNEI. CDR3 nucleotides: TGTGCCAGCAGTGTTGACAGGGATGGCTACACCTTC. It encodes CASSVDRDGYTF.

V usage is TRBV11-3 and J usage is TRBJ2-5, with 7 bases identical to TRBD1. V dropped 3 bases and J dropped 4; count of bases not matched to a gene: 2. CDR1 and CDR2 (germline): SGHNT, YENEEA. The CDR3 has 13 amino acids. This CDR3 reads CASSFGTVETQYF. The DNA for the CDR3 is TGTGCCAGCAGCTTCGGGACAGTAGAGACCCAGTACTTC.

The chain employs TRBV5-1 and TRBJ2-2; no reliable D call. This CDR3 is built from 17 residues. In germline, CDR1 is SGHRS, CDR2 YFSETQ. The V end was cut by 0 bases, the J end by 1 base, with 13 bases between. The chain's CDR3 is CASSLVKLAKNTGELFF. CDR3 bases: TGCGCCAGCAGCTTGGTTAAATTGGCCAAGAACACCGGGGAGCTGTTTTTT.

CDR3 nucleotide sequence: TGTGCCAGCAGTGACTCCCCGAGAGAGGGTGAAAAACTGTTTTTT. Its protein product is CASSDSPREGEKLFF. V gene TRBV6-4 combines with J gene TRBJ1-4; D gene ambiguous. V was pared by 0 bases and J by 7 bases, with 12 bases between. This CDR3 region has 15 residues. Germline V CDR1 and CDR2: MRHNA, SNTAGT.

The V gene is TRBV11-2, the J gene TRBJ2-2; possibly TRBD1 for D (6 bases). Germline V CDR1 and CDR2: SGHAT, FQNNGV. Trimming took off 5 bases at V and 2 bases at J, with 15 bases between the two ends. The CDR3 spans 16 residues. CDR3: CASSKSGTYNTGELFF. CDR3 bases: TGTGCCAGCAGCAAATCCGGGACATATAACACCGGGGAGCTGTTTTTT.

This chain links TRBV4-1 with TRBJ2-7, with D possibly TRBD2 on 6 matching bases. Looked up from germline, CDR1 is MGHRA and CDR2 is YSYEKL. The CDR3 sequence is 16 residues long. Trimming pared 3 bases from V and 6 bases from J, leaving 21 bases between. In nucleotides, the CDR3 is TGCGCCAGCAGCCATTCAGAAGGCCCGCGGGGCTCCGAGCAGTACTTC. This encodes CASSHSEGPRGSEQYF.

The rearrangement joins TRBV5-4 to TRBJ2-7; D not resolved. The germline V and J ends were trimmed by 0 bases and 3 bases, with 10 bases remaining between them. From germline, CDR1 is SGHNT and CDR2 YYREEE (reference sequence). The CDR3 extends over 14 amino acids. The CDR3 reads CASSLDISSYEQYF. The CDR3 coding sequence is TGTGCCAGCAGCTTGGATATCTCCAGCTACGAGCAGTACTTC.

In its sample, this clone was seen once. The rearrangement uses TRBV5-1 and TRBJ2-5, with D possibly TRBD2 on 6 matching bases. The CDR3 length is 16 residues. Germline-derived CDR1 and CDR2 are SGHRS and YFSETQ. Trimming pared 0 bases from V and 3 bases from J, leaving 15 bases between. Written as DNA, the CDR3 is TGCGCCAGCAGCTTGGACTTGACTAGAGGGGAAGAGACCCAGTACTTC. This translates into CASSLDLTRGEETQYF. The full variable domain, with the rest looked up from reference TRBV5-1 and TRBJ2-5, is KAGVTQTPRYLIKTRGQQVTLSCSPISGHRSVSWYQQTPGQGLQFLFEYFSETQRNKGNFPGRFSGRQFSNSRSEMNVSTLELGDSALYLCASSLDLTRGEETQYFGPGTRLLVL.

This sequence joins TRBV7-9 and TRBJ2-5; D is perhaps TRBD2 (7 bases). The CDR3 is made up of 16 amino acids. V gave up 3 bases and J gave up 5 bases, with 19 bases separating them. Germline V lookup: CDR1 SEHNR, CDR2 FQNEAQ (reference sequence). The CDR3: CASSFSGAEGGETQYF. The CDR3 nucleotides read TGTGCCAGCAGCTTCTCAGGGGCGGAGGGGGGGGAGACCCAGTACTTC. The complete variable domain, with remaining parts taken from reference TRBV7-9 and TRBJ2-5, reads DTGVSQNPRHKITKRGQNVTFRCDPISEHNRLYWYRQTLGQGPEFLTYFQNEAQLEKSRLLSDRFSAERPKGSFSTLEIQRTEQGDSAMYLCASSFSGAEGGETQYFGPGTRLLVL.

This sequence joins TRBV4-3 and TRBJ2-1, with 9 bases matching TRBD2. The CDR3 is 16 amino acids. J was trimmed by 6 bases and V by 1 base; bases with no gene match: 7. Per germline, CDR1 LGHNA and CDR2 YSLEER. The CDR3 loop is CASSQGVRTSANEQFF. As DNA, the CDR3 is TGCGCCAGCAGCCAAGGGGTCAGGACTAGCGCCAATGAGCAGTTCTTC.

The genes are TRBV21-1 and TRBJ1-5; no DNA check was done on the table's D call, TRBD1. TRBV21-1 is designated a pseudogene. This CDR3 comprises 18 residues. The CDR3 coding sequence is TGTGCCAGCAGCAAAAAGGGGGCAGGGGTTGGCGGCAATCAGCCCCAGCATTTT. It translates to CASSKKGAGVGGNQPQHF.